This TCR beta chain was sequenced for a study of shared clonotypes between healthy human individuals. The CDR3 has 15 amino acids. With 0 bases clipped from V and 9 bases from J, the junction kept 8 bases outside the gene matches. CDR1 SGHNT and CDR2 YYREEE come from the germline V gene (reference sequence). Assay: immunoSEQ multiplex PCR; the TCRdb copy retains only in-frame clones and omits some. The sample consists of roughly 1,500,000 clones, approximately 98% of them appearing once. The sequenced sample consisted of naive CD4+ T cells sorted from blood. Regarding subset: CD45RA+ positively selected. This TCR derives from a man aged 30 to 45 in good health. The chain uses TRBV5-4 and TRBJ2-1; 8 bases are a match to TRBD2. The CDR3 sequence: CASSLGAGDSVEQFF. In DNA, the CDR3 is TGTGCCAGCAGCTTGGGAGCGGGAGATTCAGTTGAGCAGTTCTTC.